This entry describes one T cell receptor beta chain. This sample also contains other DNA sequences that code for the same CDR3. Study processing details: The assay estimated nucleated cells by amplifying reference gene primers. Assay used: immunoSEQ multiplex PCR; TCRdb lists only in-frame clones, some missing. D and trimming come from the DNA, and the V and J calls and clone size come from that table. The sample includes tens of thousands of clones, 80% to 95% of them seen just once. Losses at the gene ends were 3 bases for V and 5 bases for J; bases not matched to a gene: 0. The CDR3 is made up of 13 amino acids. Germline values: CDR1 SGHRS, CDR2 YFSETQ. This record comes from a study of blood T cell repertoires in COVID-19. Study information: The study drew acute and convalescent COVID-19 samples from the United States, Italy and Spain. From T cells, B-cell-depleted T cells, or PBMCs came the material, which was cDNA or gDNA.

The sequenced sample was peripheral blood. The sequence came from a man in his 70s with active COVID-19. V and J are TRBV5-1 and TRBJ2-2, with TRBD2 matching over 8 bases. Written as DNA, the CDR3 is TGCGCCAGCAGCTCGGGGGGGACCGGGGAGCTGTTTTTT. Protein product: CASSSGGTGELFF.